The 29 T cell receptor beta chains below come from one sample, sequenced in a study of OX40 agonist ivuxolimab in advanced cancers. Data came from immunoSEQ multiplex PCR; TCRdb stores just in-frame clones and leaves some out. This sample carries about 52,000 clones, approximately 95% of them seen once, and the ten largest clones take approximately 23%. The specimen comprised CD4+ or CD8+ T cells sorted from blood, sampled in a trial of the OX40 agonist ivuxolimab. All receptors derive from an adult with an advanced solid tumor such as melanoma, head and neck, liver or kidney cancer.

Here the CDR3 reads CASSYGVVDRGSYNEQFF. As DNA, the CDR3 is TGTGCCAGCAGTTACGGGGTTGTGGACAGGGGATCCTACAATGAGCAGTTCTTC. This chain joins TRBV28 and TRBJ2-1, with TRBD1 matching over 9 bases. The CDR3 has 18 amino acids. The V gene's germline CDR1 is MDHEN and CDR2 SYDVKM. With 4 bases clipped from V and 1 base from J, the junction kept 11 bases outside the gene matches. The complete variable domain, with remaining parts taken from reference TRBV28 and TRBJ2-1, reads DVKVTQSSRYLVKRTGEKVFLECVQDMDHENMFWYRQDPGLGLRLIYFSYDVKMKEKGDIPEGYSVSREKKERFSLILESASTNQTSMYLCASSYGVVDRGSYNEQFFGPGTRLTVL.

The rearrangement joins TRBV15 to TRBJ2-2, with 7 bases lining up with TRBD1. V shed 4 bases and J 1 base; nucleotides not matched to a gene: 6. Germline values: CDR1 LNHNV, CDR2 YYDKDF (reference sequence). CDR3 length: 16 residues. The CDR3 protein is CATSTPGQMNTGELFF. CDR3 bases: TGTGCCACCAGCACACCGGGACAGATGAACACCGGGGAGCTGTTTTTT. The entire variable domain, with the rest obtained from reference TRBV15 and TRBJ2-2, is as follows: DAMVIQNPRYQVTQFGKPVTLSCSQTLNHNVMYWYQQKSSQAPKLLFHYYDKDFNNEADTPDNFQSRRPNTSFCFLDIRSPGLGDTAMYLCATSTPGQMNTGELFFGEGSRLTVL.

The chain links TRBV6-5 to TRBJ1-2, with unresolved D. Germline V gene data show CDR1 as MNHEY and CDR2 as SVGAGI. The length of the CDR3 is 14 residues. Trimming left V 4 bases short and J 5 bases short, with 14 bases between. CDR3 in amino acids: CASSLRSIGYGYTF. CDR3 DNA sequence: TGTGCCAGCAGTTTACGGAGTATAGGGTATGGCTACACCTTC.

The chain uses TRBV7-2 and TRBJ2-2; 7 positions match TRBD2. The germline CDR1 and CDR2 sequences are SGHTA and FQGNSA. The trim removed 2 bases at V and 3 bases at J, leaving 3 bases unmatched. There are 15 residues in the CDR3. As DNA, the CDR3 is TGTGCCAGCAGCTTATTCCTAGCGGACACCGGGGAGCTGTTTTTT. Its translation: CASSLFLADTGELFF. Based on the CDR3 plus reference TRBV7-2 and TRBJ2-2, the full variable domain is GAGVSQSPSNKVTEKGKDVELRCDPISGHTALYWYRQSLGQGLEFLIYFQGNSAPDKSGLPSDRFSAERTGGSVSTLTIQRTQQEDSAVYLCASSLFLADTGELFFGEGSRLTVL.

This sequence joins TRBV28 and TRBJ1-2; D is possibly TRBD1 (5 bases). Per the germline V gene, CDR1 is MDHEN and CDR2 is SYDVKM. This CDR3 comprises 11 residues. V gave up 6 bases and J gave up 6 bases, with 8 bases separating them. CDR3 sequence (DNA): TGTGCCAGCAGCGGGGGGAATGGCTACACCTTC. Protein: CASSGGNGYTF.

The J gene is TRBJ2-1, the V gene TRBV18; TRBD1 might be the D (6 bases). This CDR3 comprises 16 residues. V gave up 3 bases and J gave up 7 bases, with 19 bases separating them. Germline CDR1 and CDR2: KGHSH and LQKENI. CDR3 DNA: TGTGCCAGCTCACCCGGGTGGGGGCCCTCTGATAATGAGCAGTTCTTC. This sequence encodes CASSPGWGPSDNEQFF.

In DNA form, the CDR3 reads TGTGCCAGCAGCCGGGCGAGCGGCTCTAGCACAGATACGCAGTATTTT. Residues: CASSRASGSSTDTQYF. V usage is TRBV4-2 and J usage is TRBJ2-3; possibly TRBD2 for D (5 bases). Germline values: CDR1 LGHNA, CDR2 YNFKEQ. This CDR3 contains 16 residues. The V and J ends lost 4 bases and 0 bases respectively, with 14 bases between them.

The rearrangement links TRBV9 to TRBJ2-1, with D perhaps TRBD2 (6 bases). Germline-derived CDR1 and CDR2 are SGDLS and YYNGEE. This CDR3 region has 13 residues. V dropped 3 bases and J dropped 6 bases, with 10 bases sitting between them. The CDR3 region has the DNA TGTGCCAGCAGCGCGGGACTGGGCAATGAGCAGTTCTTC. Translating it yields CASSAGLGNEQFF.

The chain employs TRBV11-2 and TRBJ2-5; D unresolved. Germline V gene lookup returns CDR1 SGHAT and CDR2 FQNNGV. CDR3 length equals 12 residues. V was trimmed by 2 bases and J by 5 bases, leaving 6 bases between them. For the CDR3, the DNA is TGTGCCAGCAGCTTATTATGGGAGACCCAGTACTTC. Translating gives CASSLLWETQYF. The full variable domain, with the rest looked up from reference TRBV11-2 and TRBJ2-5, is EAGVAQSPRYKIIEKRQSVAFWCNPISGHATLYWYQQILGQGPKLLIQFQNNGVVDDSQLPKDRFSAERLKGVDSTLKIQPAKLEDSAVYLCASSLLWETQYFGPGTRLLVL.

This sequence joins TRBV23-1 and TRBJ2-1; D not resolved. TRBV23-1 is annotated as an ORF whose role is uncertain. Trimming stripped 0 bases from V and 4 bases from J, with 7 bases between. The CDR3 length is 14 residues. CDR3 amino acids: CASSQSRAYNEQFF. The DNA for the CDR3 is TGCGCCAGCAGTCAATCGAGAGCATACAATGAGCAGTTCTTC.

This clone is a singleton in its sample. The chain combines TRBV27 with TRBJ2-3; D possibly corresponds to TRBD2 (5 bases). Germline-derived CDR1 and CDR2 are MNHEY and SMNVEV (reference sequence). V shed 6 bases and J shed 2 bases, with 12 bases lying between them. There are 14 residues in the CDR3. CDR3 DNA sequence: TGTGCCAGCAGCCGGGATTCCATCACAGATACGCAGTATTTT. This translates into CASSRDSITDTQYF.

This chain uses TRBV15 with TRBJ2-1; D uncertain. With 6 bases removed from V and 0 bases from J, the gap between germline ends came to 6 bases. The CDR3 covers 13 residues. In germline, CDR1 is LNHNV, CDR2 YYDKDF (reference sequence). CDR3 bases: TGTGCCACCAGGGGAAGCTCCTACAATGAGCAGTTCTTC. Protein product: CATRGSSYNEQFF.

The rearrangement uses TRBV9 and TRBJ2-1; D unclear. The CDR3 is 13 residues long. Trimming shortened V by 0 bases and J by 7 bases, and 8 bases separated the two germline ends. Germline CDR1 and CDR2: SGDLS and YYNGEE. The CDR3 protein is CASSVAGWNEQFF. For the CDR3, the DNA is TGTGCCAGCAGCGTAGCCGGGTGGAATGAGCAGTTCTTC.

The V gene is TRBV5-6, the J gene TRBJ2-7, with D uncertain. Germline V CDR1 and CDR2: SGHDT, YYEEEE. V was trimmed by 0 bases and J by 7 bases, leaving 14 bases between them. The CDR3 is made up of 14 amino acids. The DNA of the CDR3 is TGTGCCAGCAGCTTGGTAAGCACGACGCGGGAGCAGTACTTC. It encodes CASSLVSTTREQYF. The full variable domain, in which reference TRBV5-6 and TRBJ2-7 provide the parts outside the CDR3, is DAGVTQSPTHLIKTRGQQVTLRCSPKSGHDTVSWYQQALGQGPQFIFQYYEEEERQRGNFPDRFSGHQFPNYSSELNVNALLLGDSALYLCASSLVSTTREQYFGPGTRLTVT.

In DNA form, the CDR3 reads TGTGCCACCAGCCATCCTAGCGGCACGAACACCGGGGAGCTGTTTTTT. This codes for CATSHPSGTNTGELFF. This chain joins TRBV15 and TRBJ2-2; 7 bases are shared with TRBD2. Germline V CDR1 and CDR2: LNHNV, YYDKDF (reference sequence). The CDR3 consists of 16 residues. V dropped 5 bases and J dropped 0; count of bases not matched to a gene: 6.

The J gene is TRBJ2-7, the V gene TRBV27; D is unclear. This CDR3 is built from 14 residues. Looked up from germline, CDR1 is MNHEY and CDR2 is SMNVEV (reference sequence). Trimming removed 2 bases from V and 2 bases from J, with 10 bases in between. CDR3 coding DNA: TGTGCCAGCAGTTTACTCGGTACAGCCTACGAGCAGTACTTC. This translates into CASSLLGTAYEQYF.

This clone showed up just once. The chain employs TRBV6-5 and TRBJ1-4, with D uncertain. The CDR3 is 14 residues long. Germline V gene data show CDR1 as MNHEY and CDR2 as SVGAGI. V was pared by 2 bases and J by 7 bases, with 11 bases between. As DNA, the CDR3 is TGTGCCAGCAGTTACGGCACCGGACCTGAAAAACTGTTTTTT. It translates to CASSYGTGPEKLFF.

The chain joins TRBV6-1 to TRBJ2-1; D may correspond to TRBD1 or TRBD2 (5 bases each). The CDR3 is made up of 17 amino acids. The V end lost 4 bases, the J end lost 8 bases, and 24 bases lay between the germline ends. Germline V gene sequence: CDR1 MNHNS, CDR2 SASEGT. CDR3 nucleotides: TGTGCCAGCAGTGTGGGACCACCAAGGGCACCTTTTGATGAGCAGTTCTTC. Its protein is CASSVGPPRAPFDEQFF.

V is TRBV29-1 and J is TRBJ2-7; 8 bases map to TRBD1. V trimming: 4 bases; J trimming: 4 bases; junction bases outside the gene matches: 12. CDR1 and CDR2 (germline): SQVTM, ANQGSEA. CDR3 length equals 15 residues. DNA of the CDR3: TGCAGCGTTGTGACAGGGGACGCACCCGTTTACGAGCAGTACTTC. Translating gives CSVVTGDAPVYEQYF.

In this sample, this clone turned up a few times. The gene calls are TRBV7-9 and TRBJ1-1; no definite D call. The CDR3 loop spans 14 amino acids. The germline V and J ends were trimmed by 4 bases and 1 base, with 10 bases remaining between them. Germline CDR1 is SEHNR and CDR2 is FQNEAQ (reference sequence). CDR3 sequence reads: CASSSFEWNTEAFF. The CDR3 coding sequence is TGTGCCAGCAGCTCCTTTGAATGGAACACTGAAGCTTTCTTT.

CDR3: CASSLVGGPGELFF. The CDR3 bases are TGTGCCAGCAGCTTAGTTGGGGGTCCCGGGGAGCTGTTTTTT. The V call is TRBV7-9, the J call TRBJ2-2; possibly TRBD1 or TRBD2 for D (5 bases each). Trimming pared 1 base from V and 6 bases from J, leaving 9 bases between. CDR1 and CDR2 from the germline V gene are SEHNR and FQNEAQ (reference sequence). The CDR3 extends over 14 amino acids.

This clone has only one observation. The CDR3 region has the DNA TGTGCCAGCAGTTTATTGGGACAGGAAATCCAAGAGACCCAGTACTTC. This translates into CASSLLGQEIQETQYF. The chain is built from TRBV28 and TRBJ2-5, with 8 bases identical to TRBD1. The CDR3 has 16 residues. V shed 1 base and J 1 base; nucleotides not matched to a gene: 5. Germline V CDR1 and CDR2: MDHEN, SYDVKM.

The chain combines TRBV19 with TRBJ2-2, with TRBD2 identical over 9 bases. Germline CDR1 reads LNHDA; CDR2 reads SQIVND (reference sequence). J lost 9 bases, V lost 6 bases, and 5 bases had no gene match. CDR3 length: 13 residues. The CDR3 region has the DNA TGTGCCAGTAGCTTGCTAGCGGGGAGGGAGCTGTTTTTT. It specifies CASSLLAGRELFF.

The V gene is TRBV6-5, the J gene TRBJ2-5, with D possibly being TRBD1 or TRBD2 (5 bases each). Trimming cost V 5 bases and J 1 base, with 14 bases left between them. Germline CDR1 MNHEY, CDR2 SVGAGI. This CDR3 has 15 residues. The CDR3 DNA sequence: TGTGCCAGCAGTACCTTGGGGGTGGGCCAAGAGACCCAGTACTTC. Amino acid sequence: CASSTLGVGQETQYF.

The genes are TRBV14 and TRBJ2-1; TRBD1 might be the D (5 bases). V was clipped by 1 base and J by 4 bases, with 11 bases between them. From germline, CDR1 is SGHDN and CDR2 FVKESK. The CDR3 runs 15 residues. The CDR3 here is CASSQGDRLYNEQFF. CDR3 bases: TGTGCCAGCAGCCAAGGAGACAGACTTTACAATGAGCAGTTCTTC.

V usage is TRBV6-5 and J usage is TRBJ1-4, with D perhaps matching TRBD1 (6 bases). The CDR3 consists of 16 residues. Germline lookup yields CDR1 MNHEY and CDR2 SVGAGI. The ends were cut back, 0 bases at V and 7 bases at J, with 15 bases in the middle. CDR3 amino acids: CASSYSAGDMGEKLFF. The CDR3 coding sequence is TGTGCCAGCAGTTACTCTGCAGGGGATATGGGTGAAAAACTGTTTTTT.

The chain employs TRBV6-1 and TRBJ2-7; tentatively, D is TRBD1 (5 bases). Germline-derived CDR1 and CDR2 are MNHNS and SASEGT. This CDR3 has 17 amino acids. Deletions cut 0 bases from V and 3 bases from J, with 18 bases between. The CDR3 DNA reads TGTGCCAGCAGTGAAGCGCTCAGGGTCATCGGCTTCTACGAGCAGTACTTC. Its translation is CASSEALRVIGFYEQYF.

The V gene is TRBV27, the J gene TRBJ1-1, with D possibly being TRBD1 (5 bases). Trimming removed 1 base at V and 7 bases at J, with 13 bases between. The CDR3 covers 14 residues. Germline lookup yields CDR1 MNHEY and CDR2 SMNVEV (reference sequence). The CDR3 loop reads CASSLFWGMNEAFF. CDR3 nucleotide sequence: TGTGCCAGCAGTTTATTTTGGGGGATGAATGAAGCTTTCTTT.

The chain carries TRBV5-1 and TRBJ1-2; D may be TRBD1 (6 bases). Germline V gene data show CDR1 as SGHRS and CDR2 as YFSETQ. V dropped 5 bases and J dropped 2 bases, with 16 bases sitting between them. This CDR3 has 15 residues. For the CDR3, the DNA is TGCGCCAGCAGTTCGCCAACCCAGGGGAACTATGGCTACACCTTC. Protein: CASSSPTQGNYGYTF.